A selection of T cell receptor beta chains follows, all from one sample in a study of control samples from healthy donors and cancer patients. Some clones are missing from TCRdb's copy, which holds only in-frame ones; the method was immunoSEQ multiplex PCR. The data show about 170,000 clones, around 91% seen once. Sequenced: blood. These receptors all stem from a woman aged 25-40 years in good health. Both conserved end residues are trimmed from each CDR3. A D gene is named only where the DNA matches it firmly. Clone size is not always given. Where it is, it says once, few, many or a class for expanded clones.

cdr3_aa d_call v_call clone_size
ASSKVWWYT . TRBV21-1 .
ASTPTGYGYGYT TRBD1 TRBV2 .
ASSISGLGTNEQF TRBD2 TRBV19 few
ASSFSGGIYEQY TRBD2 TRBV5-1 .
ASSNGRSDTQY TRBD2 TRBV18 once
ASSLARGLRTMNTEAF TRBD1 TRBV5-6 .
ASSQEIQGNTEAF . TRBV4-3 .
ASSQDRGTSGNIQY TRBD2 TRBV4-2 .
ASTLADTQY . TRBV11-2 .
ASSLASTDTQY . TRBV5-1 .
ASSLGRGQPQH . TRBV13 .
ATSDPGGYGYT TRBD1 TRBV24-1 .
ASSLVGSYNEQF . TRBV27 .
ASGRDRALGYT TRBD1 TRBV27 .
ASSPLAGPDTQY TRBD2 TRBV18 .
ASSSRDRGYGYT TRBD1 TRBV5-1 .
ASSERGGDYGYT . TRBV6-1 .
ASSMTVNYGYT . TRBV27 .
ASSLYPNYGYT . TRBV27 .
ASSRLHTGELF . TRBV7-3 .
ASSLGGVDNSPLH . TRBV27 once
ASSLTYTSGGYEQY TRBD2 TRBV28 .
ASSLSGNQPQH . TRBV27 once
ASSGTYNQPQH . TRBV28 .
ASSQDRAGEETQY TRBD2 TRBV4-2 .
ASSDSRLAGNEQF TRBD2 TRBV10-2 .
ASSIRGSGGTNTGELF TRBD2 TRBV19 .
ASSNPWGSGNTIY . TRBV21-1 few
ATKDRVGTEAF TRBD1 TRBV24-1 once
ASSPGLAETQY TRBD2 TRBV6-6 .
ASSEALPDTQY . TRBV2 .
ASSLAGGNQPQH . TRBV7-2 .
ASSVGTGGTEAF TRBD1 TRBV9 .
ASSQGIAGAKETQY TRBD2 TRBV4-1 .
ASSIWAVNQPQH . TRBV19 .
ASSSGLVSGNTIY . TRBV28 .
ATSRGQGEETQY TRBD1 TRBV15 once
ASRQDRKNTGELF . TRBV5-4 .
ASSPTRGGANTGELF TRBD2 TRBV7-3 .
ASSLAHEQF . TRBV5-5 .
ASSLVWGNTEAF . TRBV11-2 .
ASINTGTVGYT TRBD1 TRBV6-5 .
ASSFGDYTYNEQF . TRBV5-1 .
ASSQDGARHQETQY . TRBV4-1 .
ASSHGTAQETQY . TRBV6-6 .
ASSVGGGNTGELF . TRBV9 .
ASSVGQGDGYT TRBD1 TRBV7-3 .
ASRPGSSGNTIY . TRBV19 .
ASSYGLAGFRSYNEQF TRBD2 TRBV6-2/TRBV6-3 .
ASSLGQNSNQPQH . TRBV7-6 .
AWSPQGEETQY TRBD1 TRBV30 .